The 3 T cell receptor beta chains below come from one sample, sequenced in a study of blood T cells in healthy people across ages (dated by TCRdb to about 2015). Library preparation was by 5' RACE. Sequencing instrument: Illumina HiSeq 2500. A second PCR of about 7 to 12 cycles was performed with a sample-barcoded 5' primer and a J-beta primer mix. The public reads were reanalyzed by TCRdb: fastp trimming at Q25, MiXCR alignment, in-frame beta chains only. Every distinct CDR3 protein forms one entry, paired with its most common genes and DNA. The sample has hundreds of thousands of distinct CDR3 sequences on record, 20% to 30% of them singletons. Clones ranked in the top ten supply roughly a tenth of the sample. The data were also submitted as part of a second study, on T cells of mothers and their children.

What was sequenced was blood. The receptors come from a boy younger than 18 in good health.

This chain connects TRBV28 to TRBJ2-5, with 11 bases aligning to TRBD1. The J call may not be correct, given that the DNA end is closer to TRBJ2-7. Germline V CDR1 and CDR2: MDHEN, SYDVKM. The CDR3 is 16 residues long. In DNA, the CDR3 is TGTGCCAGCAGTCCAGGACAGGGGGCCTTTTTCTACGAGCAGTACTTC. It yields the protein CASSPGQGAFFYEQYF.

This clonotype was counted only a few times. The CDR3 here is CASMSRINSYEQYF. The CDR3 region has the DNA TGTGCCAGCATGTCTCGCATTAACTCCTACGAGCAGTACTTC. The V gene is TRBV6-2 or TRBV6-3, the J gene TRBJ2-1; D gene uncertain. The last part of the DNA fits TRBJ2-7 better; the J call may be wrong. The CDR3 is 14 residues long. The germline V gene encodes CDR1 MNHEY and CDR2 SVGEGT.

This clonotype was observed a few times. J is TRBJ2-1 and V is TRBV9; the match to TRBD2 covers 12 bases. The better agreement between TRBJ2-5 and the DNA end casts doubt on the J call. The CDR3 sequence is 15 residues long. The germline CDR1 and CDR2 sequences are SGDLS and YYNGEE. CDR3: CASGRLAGASETQYF. The DNA for the CDR3 is TGTGCCAGCGGAAGACTAGCGGGAGCGAGTGAGACCCAGTACTTC.